These 4 T cell receptor beta chains were all obtained from the same sample, sequenced in a study of T cells after yellow fever vaccination. TCRdb re-called the 5' RACE reads with MiXCR, one entry per CDR3 protein. The repertoire holds a few hundred thousand distinct CDR3 sequences, with 6.9% as singletons. The material was CD4+ T cells sorted from PBMCs, obtained 15 days after the yellow fever booster vaccination. These receptors were taken from a man under 40 who received the YFV17D yellow fever vaccine.

There are a few counts of this clonotype. This chain links TRBV4-2 with TRBJ2-7, with D uncertain. This CDR3 is built from 15 residues. Trimming stripped 0 bases from V and 4 bases from J, with 13 bases between. Looked up from germline, CDR1 is LGHNA and CDR2 is YNFKEQ. Here the CDR3 reads CASSQDQVFTYEQYF. DNA for the CDR3: TGTGCCAGCAGCCAAGATCAGGTGTTTACATACGAGCAGTACTTC.

The V call is TRBV9, the J call TRBJ2-4; D might be TRBD2 (5 bases). The V and J ends lost 7 bases and 5 bases respectively, with 10 bases between them. The CDR3 extends over 12 amino acids. In germline, CDR1 is SGDLS, CDR2 YYNGEE. CDR3 sequence (DNA): TGTGCCAGCGGGAGTATGGAAAACATTCAGTACTTC. Protein: CASGSMENIQYF.

This clonotype appeared a few times. This chain uses TRBV29-1 with TRBJ2-2; unclear D gene. V lost 7 bases, J lost 5 bases, and 11 bases lay in between. This CDR3 contains 12 residues. From germline, CDR1 is SQVTM and CDR2 ANQGSEA. The CDR3 DNA follows: TGCAGCGCTGGTTGGGTTACCGGGGAGCTGTTTTTT. Its protein is CSAGWVTGELFF.

For this clonotype: A junction boundary mismatches the germline segment, possibly from a read error. The chain recombines TRBV20-1 with TRBJ2-3; D uncertain. CDR3 size: 11 residues. CDR1 and CDR2 (germline): DFQATT, SNEGSKA (reference sequence). The CDR3 reads CSARDSSRLLF. In DNA, the CDR3 is TGCAGTGCTAGAGATAGTTCCAGACTTCTTTTT.